The 27 T cell receptor beta chains presented below share a single source sample, sequenced in a study of beta chain features in type 1 diabetes. Reverse transcribing all isolated RNA meant expressed TCRB transcripts were sequenced. The table came from immunoSEQ multiplex PCR; TCRdb's copy has only in-frame clones and leaves some out. The table has about 650,000 clones, around an eighth seen once. These receptors are not linked to any known antigen. Study observations and caveats: All four CD4+ subsets from Type 1 diabetes patients carried moderately but significantly shorter TCRB CDR3s.

Sequenced input: naive CD4+ T cells from blood. These receptors all come from a man aged 25-40 years with type 1 diabetes.

The chain combines TRBV7-9 with TRBJ2-3, with 8 bases matching TRBD2. Germline assignment: CDR1 SEHNR and CDR2 FQNEAQ (reference sequence). With V trimmed by 0 bases and J by 4 bases, 0 bases remained unmatched. This CDR3 has 14 amino acids. CDR3 DNA sequence: TGTGCCAGCAGCTTAGCCGGGGGGGCAGATACGCAGTATTTT. This codes for CASSLAGGADTQYF.

This clone was observed a handful of times. The genes are TRBV6-1 and TRBJ2-7; D gene unclear. This CDR3 region has 17 residues. Trimming removed 0 bases from V and 0 bases from J, with 15 bases in between. The germline CDR1 and CDR2 sequences are MNHNS and SASEGT. The CDR3 nucleotides are TGTGCCAGCAGTGAAGCACCGTTTGTCGTTAGCTCCTACGAGCAGTACTTC. It is translated as CASSEAPFVVSSYEQYF.

This CDR3 is CSVDETGSSYEQYF. The CDR3 DNA follows: TGCAGCGTTGACGAGACAGGGAGCTCCTACGAGCAGTACTTC. V gene TRBV29-1 combines with J gene TRBJ2-7; 7 nucleotides align to TRBD1. This CDR3 region has 14 residues. Germline CDR1 reads SQVTM; CDR2 reads ANQGSEA. The V gene end was trimmed by 3 bases and the J gene end by 0 bases; junction bases not matched to a gene: 5.

The J gene is TRBJ1-1, the V gene TRBV2; 7 nucleotides align to TRBD1. The CDR3 consists of 16 residues. The V gene end was trimmed by 3 bases and the J gene end by 0 bases; junction bases not matched to a gene: 7. Germline V gene lookup returns CDR1 SNHLY and CDR2 FYNNEI. The CDR3 DNA sequence: TGTGCCAGCAGTGAGGGACAGACTTTTATGAACACTGAAGCTTTCTTT. As protein: CASSEGQTFMNTEAFF.

The chain couples TRBV30 to TRBJ2-3; TRBD2 is a possible D gene (5 bases). This CDR3 comprises 11 residues. Germline V gene data show CDR1 as GTSNPN and CDR2 as SVGIG (reference sequence). Trimming pared 6 bases from V and 14 bases from J, leaving 18 bases between. The CDR3 region is CACFGVVSLYF. CDR3 in DNA: TGTGCCTGTTTCGGGGTTGTATCGCTGTATTTT.

V and J are TRBV14 and TRBJ2-6; D gene ambiguous. This CDR3 comprises 14 residues. Between the trimmed V and J ends, which lost 1 base and 2 bases, there was a span of 3 bases. The germline gives CDR1 SGHDN, CDR2 FVKESK. CDR3 in amino acids: CASSQVPGANVLTF. The CDR3 DNA sequence: TGTGCCAGCAGCCAAGTCCCTGGGGCCAACGTCCTGACTTTC.

About this clone itself: This same CDR3 is encoded by further DNA sequences in the sample. The rearrangement joins TRBV30 to TRBJ1-5; possibly TRBD1 for D (6 bases). CDR3 length equals 13 residues. From germline, CDR1 is GTSNPN and CDR2 SVGIG (reference sequence). V was clipped by 3 bases and J by 5 bases, with 11 bases between them. The CDR3 nucleotides read TGTGCCTGGAGCTTACAGGGAGATCAGCCCCAGCATTTT. It is translated as CAWSLQGDQPQHF.

This clone was seen a few times. The chain uses TRBV14 and TRBJ2-7; 10 nucleotides agree with TRBD1. The V gene's germline CDR1 is SGHDN and CDR2 FVKESK. The ends lost 4 bases at V and 5 bases at J; junction bases unmatched: 11. CDR3 size: 16 residues. CDR3 in amino acids: CASSRLPGQGFDEQYF. The CDR3 bases are TGTGCCAGCAGCCGCCTACCGGGACAGGGGTTCGACGAGCAGTACTTC.

The CDR3 loop reads CASSSDTGVDTQYF. The CDR3 DNA reads as TGCGCCAGCAGCTCCGACACAGGCGTAGATACGCAGTATTTT. The chain recombines TRBV5-1 with TRBJ2-3; possible D gene TRBD1, 5 bases. V dropped 3 bases and J dropped 5 bases, with 13 bases sitting between them. This CDR3 contains 14 residues. Germline loops: CDR1 SGHRS, CDR2 YFSETQ.

In its sample, this clone was seen a few times. The gene calls are TRBV21-1 and TRBJ2-1; the D segment call TRBD1 is taken from the table without a DNA check. TRBV21-1 is given as a pseudogene. This CDR3 region has 15 residues. CDR3 loop: CASSKDGTVDNEQFF. The CDR3 nucleotides are TGTGCCAGCAGCAAAGATGGGACAGTCGACAATGAGCAGTTCTTC.

The V gene is TRBV16, the J gene TRBJ1-5; 7 bases map to TRBD1. The CDR3 runs 12 residues. Germline V gene sequence: CDR1 KGHSY, CDR2 FQNENV. V shed 4 bases and J 6 bases; nucleotides not matched to a gene: 0. The CDR3 loop is CASSPGGQPQHF. CDR3 coding DNA: TGTGCCAGCAGCCCAGGGGGTCAGCCCCAGCATTTT. The whole variable domain, remainder taken from reference TRBV16 and TRBJ1-5, is GEEVAQTPKHLVRGEGQKAKLYCAPIKGHSYVFWYQQVLKNEFKFLISFQNENVFDETGMPKERFSAKCLPNSPCSLEIQATKLEDSAVYFCASSPGGQPQHFGDGTRLSIL.

The chain joins TRBV19 to TRBJ2-6; tentatively, D is TRBD2 (5 bases). V gave up 10 bases and J gave up 0 bases, with 7 bases separating them. CDR1 LNHDA and CDR2 SQIVND come from the germline V gene (reference sequence). This CDR3 is built from 13 residues. In DNA form, the CDR3 reads TGTGCCACGGGAAACTCTGGGGCCAACGTCCTGACTTTC. This translates into CATGNSGANVLTF.

The chain combines TRBV12-5 with TRBJ2-2; no definite D call. The length of the CDR3 is 13 residues. From germline, CDR1 is LGHNT and CDR2 FRNRAP. With 2 bases removed from V and 5 bases from J, the gap between germline ends came to 6 bases. In DNA form, the CDR3 reads TGTGCTAGTGGTTTGCTGGGGACCGGGGAGCTGTTTTTT. The encoded protein is CASGLLGTGELFF.

This clone was seen a handful of times. CDR3 DNA sequence: TGTGCCTGGAGTACGCGGGTCACAGATACGCAGTATTTT. Amino acids: CAWSTRVTDTQYF. The chain couples TRBV30 to TRBJ2-3; D may be TRBD2 (5 bases). This CDR3 has 13 amino acids. The germline CDR1 and CDR2 sequences are GTSNPN and SVGIG (reference sequence). Trimming cost V 2 bases and J 2 bases, with 8 bases left between them.

This clone was detected only a few times. One junction end disagrees with the germline gene, perhaps due to a read error. The CDR3 region is CAARKNTEAFF. CDR3 DNA: TGCGCGGCCAGAAAGAACACTGAAGCTTTCTTT. V is TRBV6-5 and J is TRBJ1-1; no firm D call. The germline gives CDR1 MNHEY, CDR2 SVGAGI. The CDR3 is made up of 11 amino acids.

This clone has a handful of counts. V and J are TRBV7-2 and TRBJ1-2, with 7 bases fitting TRBD1. Germline V CDR1 and CDR2: SGHTA, FQGNSA. J was trimmed by 4 bases and V by 7 bases; bases with no gene match: 12. CDR3 length: 15 amino acids. The CDR3 sequence is CASTRSTGTGYGYTF. The DNA for the CDR3 is TGTGCCAGCACGAGGTCGACAGGGACGGGCTATGGCTACACCTTC.

Only a few counts were recorded for this clone. The gene calls are TRBV27 and TRBJ2-5; unclear D gene. Germline CDR1 and CDR2: MNHEY and SMNVEV (reference sequence). The CDR3 length is 13 residues. Trimming shortened V by 2 bases and J by 5 bases, and 9 bases separated the two germline ends. The CDR3 nucleotides read TGTGCCAGCAGTTTAAGGGTCGGGGAGACCCAGTACTTC. The encoded protein is CASSLRVGETQYF.

The chain recombines TRBV19 with TRBJ2-1, with D unresolved. V lost 5 bases and J lost 15, with 8 bases in between. Germline V gene lookup returns CDR1 LNHDA and CDR2 SQIVND (reference sequence). The CDR3 consists of 9 residues. The DNA of the CDR3 is TGTGCCAGTAGTCCGCCGTGGTTCTTC. Its translation: CASSPPWFF.

This clone was recorded a few times. J is TRBJ1-4 and V is TRBV5-4, with 9 positions matching TRBD1. CDR3 size: 15 residues. Germline CDR1 is SGHNT and CDR2 is YYREEE (reference sequence). The V and J ends lost 1 base and 8 bases, in that order; junction bases with no gene match: 6. The CDR3 region is CASSLSGTGTEKLFF. The CDR3 region has the DNA TGTGCCAGCAGCTTGTCCGGGACAGGGACGGAAAAACTGTTTTTT.

This sequence joins TRBV25-1 and TRBJ1-6; TRBD1 agrees at 9 bases. This CDR3 has 16 amino acids. The germline gives CDR1 MGHDK, CDR2 SYGVNS. Germline trimming cut 4 bases from V and 6 bases from J; bases unmatched to any gene: 7. The CDR3 region is CASSGGQGTTNSPLHF. CDR3 sequence (DNA): TGTGCCAGCAGTGGGGGACAGGGAACAACTAATTCACCCCTCCACTTT.

The J gene is TRBJ2-5, the V gene TRBV10-3; 9 bases are shared with TRBD1. J gave up 4 bases and V 4 bases, and 4 bases lay outside the gene matches. Germline V lookup: CDR1 ENHRY, CDR2 SYGVKD. This CDR3 is 14 amino acids long. Here the CDR3 reads CAISGGQGGETQYF. The CDR3, as DNA: TGTGCCATCAGTGGGGGACAGGGAGGAGAGACCCAGTACTTC.

This clone was detected ten times or more. This rearrangement joins TRBV5-4 to TRBJ2-1; 8 bases align to TRBD2. The germline CDR1 and CDR2 sequences are SGHNT and YYREEE (reference sequence). The J segment lost 2 bases and the V segment lost 5 bases, leaving 9 bases of the junction unmatched. The CDR3 covers 16 residues. CDR3 residues: CASRPALAATYNEQFF. The CDR3 nucleotides read TGTGCCAGCAGGCCTGCACTAGCGGCTACCTACAATGAGCAGTTCTTC.

This clone turned up a few times. This chain connects TRBV5-1 to TRBJ2-5; TRBD1 matches 7 bases. This CDR3 is 13 amino acids long. The V segment lost 3 bases and the J segment 4 bases; nucleotides outside the gene matches: 3. The germline gives CDR1 SGHRS, CDR2 YFSETQ. The CDR3 sequence: CASSYRGGETQYF. In DNA form, the CDR3 reads TGCGCCAGCAGCTACAGGGGCGGAGAGACCCAGTACTTC.

The chain is built from TRBV5-1 and TRBJ2-1; the D gene could be TRBD1 or TRBD2 (5 bases each). CDR3 size: 15 residues. Trimming took 1 base from V and 8 from J, leaving 16 bases between them. The germline V gene encodes CDR1 SGHRS and CDR2 YFSETQ. The CDR3 DNA reads TGCGCCAGCAGCTTGCTTGCCCAGGGAGTAGATGAGCAGTTCTTC. Its translation: CASSLLAQGVDEQFF.

This clone showed up just a few times. The genes are TRBV5-1 and TRBJ1-1; D unclear. The CDR3 consists of 13 residues. Germline loops: CDR1 SGHRS, CDR2 YFSETQ. V lost 2 bases, J lost 1 base, and 6 bases lay in between. The CDR3 region is CASSFGENTEAFF. The CDR3 DNA is TGCGCCAGCAGCTTCGGGGAGAACACTGAAGCTTTCTTT.

This clone was counted between two and nine times. The chain has TRBV7-9 and TRBJ1-1, with D possibly matching TRBD1 (5 bases). The CDR3 totals 14 residues. The V and J ends lost 8 bases and 0 bases respectively, with 13 bases between them. Germline lookup yields CDR1 SEHNR and CDR2 FQNEAQ (reference sequence). Here the CDR3 DNA reads TGTGCCAGCGAGCTTGAGGGGCTGAACACTGAAGCTTTCTTT. This codes for CASELEGLNTEAFF.

This clone was seen a handful of times. Mismatch with germline at one junction end may stem from a read error. The chain employs TRBV7-7 and TRBJ2-7; TRBD1 matches at 10 bases. The length of the CDR3 is 16 residues. Germline CDR1 SSHAT, CDR2 FNYEAQ (reference sequence). The CDR3 DNA sequence: TGTGCTAGCAGCGCGGGCGCCGGGACAGGGGTTGGCGAGCAGTACTTC. Translating it yields CASSAGAGTGVGEQYF.